The 18 T cell receptor beta chains listed next were all sequenced from one sample in a study of early T cells in non-severe SARS-CoV-2 infection. TCRdb fed the 5' RACE reads into MiXCR, producing one record per CDR3 protein. The profile shows roughly 10,000 distinct CDR3 sequences, approximately 4.4% of them singletons. The sequencing sample was made of whole blood. The receptor set was obtained from an adult who was a healthcare worker with PCR-confirmed SARS-CoV-2 infection or an uninfected control (not recorded which).

This clonotype was seen ten or more times. The chain uses TRBV29-1 and TRBJ1-1, with unresolved D. CDR1 SQVTM and CDR2 ANQGSEA come from the germline V gene. Trimming took off 2 bases at V and 1 base at J, with 8 bases between the two ends. The CDR3 is 13 amino acids. CDR3: CSVELQQNTEAFF. CDR3 DNA: TGCAGCGTTGAATTACAGCAGAACACTGAAGCTTTCTTT.

There are many counts of this clonotype. The rearrangement links TRBV3-1 to TRBJ2-1, with D tentatively TRBD2 (6 bases). Trimming pared 1 base from V and 4 bases from J, leaving 14 bases between. Germline values: CDR1 LGHDT, CDR2 YNNKEL (reference sequence). The CDR3 covers 16 residues. The CDR3 DNA reads TGTGCCAGCAGCCAAGGAGAAGGGAGGTGGTACAATGAGCAGTTCTTC. Protein sequence: CASSQGEGRWYNEQFF.

This clonotype was detected ten times or more. The V and J genes are TRBV2 and TRBJ2-1; a weak D match, TRBD1 (7 bases). Trimming stripped 6 bases from V and 7 bases from J, with 13 bases between. CDR3 size: 13 residues. Germline CDR1 SNHLY, CDR2 FYNNEI. The CDR3 sequence is CASSPRGDNEQFF. CDR3 nucleotide sequence: TGTGCCAGCAGCCCCAGGGGGGATAATGAGCAGTTCTTC.

With regard to this clonotype: A much larger clone is a single base away; this may be a read error. V and J are TRBV6-5 and TRBJ2-2; TRBD1 is a possible D gene (6 bases). The CDR3 has 15 amino acids. Germline loops: CDR1 MNHEY, CDR2 SVGAGI. CDR3 loop: CANSYSRGNTGELFF. The CDR3 DNA follows: TGTGCCAACAGTTACTCCAGGGGGAACACCGGGGAGCTGTTTTTT.

This clonotype was detected many times. J is TRBJ2-5 and V is TRBV20-1; D unresolved. This CDR3 contains 12 residues. The V gene lost 4 bases and the J gene lost 0 bases, with 6 bases spanning the gap. Germline CDR1 and CDR2: DFQATT and SNEGSKA (reference sequence). CDR3 DNA: TGCAGTGCTAACGGGTACCAAGAGACCCAGTACTTC. Translated, it gives CSANGYQETQYF.

By its share, this clonotype is medium-sized. This rearrangement joins TRBV5-8 to TRBJ2-7; 7 positions agree with TRBD1. The junction had 6 bases not matched to a gene; V was cut back by 0 bases and J by 3 bases. From germline, CDR1 is SGHTS and CDR2 YDEGEE. CDR3 length: 15 amino acids. CDR3 coding DNA: TGTGCCAGCAGCTTGGCCCCACGGGACAGCTACGAGCAGTACTTC. This codes for CASSLAPRDSYEQYF.

This clonotype was picked up many times. CDR3 coding DNA: TGCAGTGCTAGGCCCCTAGCGGGGGCCGTGTGGGATACGCAGTATTTT. As protein: CSARPLAGAVWDTQYF. The genes are TRBV20-1 and TRBJ2-3, with 10 bases aligning to TRBD2. Germline assignment: CDR1 DFQATT and CDR2 SNEGSKA (reference sequence). CDR3 size: 16 residues. V shed 3 bases, J shed 6 bases, and the junction held 12 bases outside the gene matches.

In this sample, this clonotype turned up many times. The chain recombines TRBV11-2 with TRBJ1-6, with D perhaps TRBD1 (5 bases). V lost 6 bases, J lost 0 bases, and 21 bases lay in between. The CDR3 is 19 amino acids. The germline V gene has CDR1 SGHAT and CDR2 FQNNGV. CDR3 coding DNA: TGTGCCAGCAGTCTTGGGGGTGACAGTCAACGCTCCTATAATTCACCCCTCCACTTT. Translating gives CASSLGGDSQRSYNSPLHF.

This clonotype has ten or more counts. The CDR3 loop is CASSPPSDKLAKNIQYF. CDR3 nucleotides: TGTGCCAGCAGTCCCCCTTCGGACAAACTAGCCAAAAACATTCAGTACTTC. This rearrangement joins TRBV6-2 or TRBV6-3 to TRBJ2-4; weak D call: TRBD1 (5 bases). Per germline, CDR1 MNHEY and CDR2 SVGEGT. Trimming removed 5 bases from V and 0 bases from J, with 17 bases in between. CDR3 length: 17 amino acids.

Relative to its sample, this clonotype is medium-sized. This rearrangement joins TRBV19 to TRBJ2-7; TRBD1 matches at 10 bases. CDR1 is LNHDA and CDR2 is SQIVND in the germline V gene (reference sequence). The CDR3 spans 14 residues. V shed 4 bases and J 2 bases; nucleotides not matched to a gene: 2. This chain's CDR3 is CASSRGQGPYEQYF. The CDR3, as DNA: TGTGCCAGTAGTAGGGGACAGGGGCCCTACGAGCAGTACTTC.

This clonotype was found a few times. The DNA of the CDR3 is TGCGCCAGCAGCCAAGAACAGGACGCTACTAACTATGGCTACACCTTC. Amino acid sequence: CASSQEQDATNYGYTF. V usage is TRBV4-1 and J usage is TRBJ1-2; a possible D gene is TRBD1 (5 bases). V was cut by 0 bases and J by 0 bases, with 11 bases left in between. There are 16 residues in the CDR3. Germline CDR1 is MGHRA and CDR2 is YSYEKL.

In regard to this clonotype: This may stem from a read error, because a much larger clone lies one nucleotide away. The chain links TRBV7-9 to TRBJ1-1, with D possibly TRBD1 on 5 matching bases. From germline, CDR1 is SEHNR and CDR2 FQNEAQ (reference sequence). CDR3 length: 15 amino acids. CDR3 DNA: TGTGCCAGCAACTTAGCGCTAGGGGAGGGCACTGAAGCTTTCTTT. It encodes CASNLALGEGTEAFF.

This clonotype is deemed medium-sized. The chain links TRBV7-9 to TRBJ1-1; a weak D match, TRBD1 (6 bases). This CDR3 is built from 13 residues. Trimming removed 2 bases from V and 8 bases from J, with 12 bases in between. Germline V gene data show CDR1 as SEHNR and CDR2 as FQNEAQ (reference sequence). Here the CDR3 reads CASSLMPGTEAFF. In DNA form, the CDR3 reads TGTGCCAGCAGCTTAATGCCCGGGACAGAAGCTTTCTTT. Filled out from reference TRBV7-9 and TRBJ1-1, the complete variable domain reads DTGVSQNPRHKITKRGQNVTFRCDPISEHNRLYWYRQTLGQGPEFLTYFQNEAQLEKSRLLSDRFSAERPKGSFSTLEIQRTEQGDSAMYLCASSLMPGTEAFFGQGTRLTVV.

This clonotype is categorized as medium-sized. V and J are TRBV6-6 and TRBJ2-1; TRBD1 agrees at 8 bases. The V segment lost 2 bases and the J segment 8 bases; nucleotides outside the gene matches: 11. CDR1 and CDR2 (germline): MNHNY, SVGAGI (reference sequence). The CDR3 runs to 16 residues. The CDR3: CASSYDPRQGYYEQFF. The CDR3 DNA is TGTGCCAGCAGTTACGATCCGAGACAGGGGTATTATGAGCAGTTCTTC.

This clonotype is medium-sized within its sample. The V call is TRBV6-1, the J call TRBJ2-5; 12 bases are a match to TRBD2. V was clipped by 2 bases and J by 2 bases; unmatched bases: 0. CDR1 is MNHNS, CDR2 SASEGT, per germline. The CDR3 loop spans 15 amino acids. The CDR3: CASSELAGGQETQYF. CDR3 sequence (DNA): TGTGCCAGCAGTGAACTAGCGGGGGGGCAAGAGACCCAGTACTTC.

The chain joins TRBV20-1 to TRBJ2-7; 12 bases are shared with TRBD1. Trimming cost V 5 bases and J 2 bases; bases outside gene matches: 7. Germline lookup yields CDR1 DFQATT and CDR2 SNEGSKA (reference sequence). The CDR3 totals 15 residues. The CDR3 DNA sequence: TGCAGTGCTGAACCGGGACAGGGGGCGACCTACGAGCAGTACTTC. Its protein is CSAEPGQGATYEQYF.

In its sample, this clonotype is medium-sized (0.01 to 0.1%). In DNA, the CDR3 is TGCGCCAGCAGCTTGGGGACTGCCGCAGCCCCGGGCGAGTACTTC. It yields the protein CASSLGTAAAPGEYF. This chain connects TRBV5-1 to TRBJ2-7; maybe TRBD2 (5 bases). Germline V gives CDR1 SGHRS, CDR2 YFSETQ. CDR3 size: 15 residues. V was shortened by 0 bases and J by 11 bases, with 21 bases between the two germline ends.

This clonotype was observed a handful of times. This chain uses TRBV5-1 with TRBJ2-7, with TRBD1 matching 10 bases. The CDR3 has 14 amino acids. The V gene end was trimmed by 4 bases and the J gene end by 4 bases; junction bases not matched to a gene: 5. Per the germline V gene, CDR1 is SGHRS and CDR2 is YFSETQ. The CDR3 sequence is CASSPRQGAYEQYF. CDR3 sequence (DNA): TGCGCCAGCAGCCCCCGACAGGGGGCGTACGAGCAGTACTTC.